This T cell receptor (beta chain) was identified during a study of response to subunit inactivated influenza vaccine. Overall study results and limits: There was a suggestion from the authors that each seasonal influenza vaccination recruits few new T cells.

There are a few counts of this clonotype. Antigen specificity is unknown. TCRdb passed the RT-PCR reads through MiXCR, listing each CDR3 protein once. This sample has approximately 500,000 distinct CDR3 sequences, with around 21% found just once. This CDR3 is built from 13 residues. Germline V gene sequence: CDR1 ENHRY, CDR2 SYGVKD. The ends were cut back, 3 bases at V and 6 bases at J, with 10 bases in the middle. These data also formed part of another study, on T cells expressing NK-cell markers. As that report states: Production of TCR beta cDNA relied on 5'RACE template switching with UMIs. There were seven HCMV-seropositive donors and one seronegative donor among the eight sequenced. There were a handful of donors in whom these clonotypes also led the CD3+CD56-NKG2C+ fraction. Expanded NKG2C+ T cell clones had unclear HCMV specificity.

Sequencing was performed on CD4+ T cells sorted from PBMCs, taken 11 to 12 days after vaccination. The receptor's source is a man aged 50-60 years who received an inactivated influenza vaccine. This rearrangement joins TRBV10-3 to TRBJ2-3, with a weak D call TRBD1 (6 bases). In DNA, the CDR3 is TGTGCCATCAGTGAACAGGGTTTGGATACGCAGTATTTT. Amino acid sequence: CAISEQGLDTQYF.